What follows are 29 T cell receptor beta chains derived from one specimen sequenced in a study. TCRdb ran MiXCR on the 5' RACE reads and lists one entry per CDR3 protein. The sample includes more than 8,000 distinct CDR3 sequences, approximately 24% of them seen just once. Treg sorting used a CD4+CD25+CD127-/low gate. Source material: Tregs sorted from blood. The source of these receptors is a female donor with breast cancer.

J is TRBJ1-1 and V is TRBV9; 7 bases map to TRBD1. V shed 3 bases and J 2 bases; nucleotides not matched to a gene: 4. The CDR3 is 14 residues long. Germline V gives CDR1 SGDLS, CDR2 YYNGEE. CDR3 region: CASSAGTANTEAFF. The CDR3 region has the DNA TGTGCCAGCAGCGCCGGGACAGCCAACACTGAAGCTTTCTTT. Drawing the rest from reference TRBV9 and TRBJ1-1, the complete variable domain is DSGVTQTPKHLITATGQRVTLRCSPRSGDLSVYWYQQSLDQGLQFLIQYYNGEERAKGNILERFSAQQFPDLHSELNLSSLELGDSALYFCASSAGTANTEAFFGQGTRLTVV.

The rearrangement joins TRBV6-2 or TRBV6-3 to TRBJ2-1; tentatively, D is TRBD2 (6 bases). Germline V gene lookup returns CDR1 MNHEY and CDR2 SVGEGT. The ends were cut back, 7 bases at V and 7 bases at J, with 8 bases in the middle. This CDR3 region has 11 residues. CDR3 region: CASNRGNEQFF. CDR3 nucleotide sequence: TGTGCCAGCAACCGGGGGAATGAGCAGTTCTTC.

This clonotype appeared many times. The chain joins TRBV7-2 to TRBJ1-6; D is perhaps TRBD1 (6 bases). The CDR3 totals 14 residues. V lost 5 bases and J 9 bases, leaving 14 bases between the germline ends. Germline V gene lookup returns CDR1 SGHTA and CDR2 FQGNSA. The CDR3 here is CASSLQGRGSPLHF. CDR3 in DNA: TGTGCCAGCAGCCTTCAGGGCAGGGGTTCACCCCTCCACTTT.

This clonotype is medium-sized. The chain has TRBV5-1 and TRBJ1-4; D unresolved. The germline CDR1 and CDR2 sequences are SGHRS and YFSETQ. The CDR3 totals 13 residues. The V end lost 2 bases, the J end lost 7 bases, and 9 bases lay between the germline ends. The CDR3 DNA reads TGCGCCAGCAGCTTCTCCCTCGGTGAAAAACTGTTTTTT. As protein: CASSFSLGEKLFF.

This clonotype was counted many times. The chain joins TRBV5-4 to TRBJ1-1, with TRBD1 identical over 10 bases. The CDR3 extends over 20 amino acids. The germline V gene has CDR1 SGHNT and CDR2 YYREEE (reference sequence). V shed 4 bases and J 1 base; nucleotides not matched to a gene: 19. CDR3 amino acids: CASSGIPGQGPPVRNTEAFF. DNA for the CDR3: TGTGCCAGCAGCGGAATCCCGGGACAGGGGCCGCCCGTCCGGAACACTGAAGCTTTCTTT. Combining the CDR3 with reference TRBV5-4 and TRBJ1-1 gives the whole variable domain ETGVTQSPTHLIKTRGQQVTLRCSSQSGHNTVSWYQQALGQGPQFIFQYYREEENGRGNFPPRFSGLQFPNYSSELNVNALELDDSALYLCASSGIPGQGPPVRNTEAFFGQGTRLTVV.

The rearrangement joins TRBV11-2 to TRBJ2-3; 13 bases map to TRBD2. Germline V lookup: CDR1 SGHAT, CDR2 FQNNGV. The CDR3 runs to 16 residues. V shed 5 bases and J 11 bases; nucleotides not matched to a gene: 13. CDR3 in amino acids: CASSTGLAGVRNEQYF. CDR3 DNA sequence: TGTGCCAGCAGCACCGGACTAGCGGGAGTTCGTAATGAGCAGTATTTT. The complete variable domain, with remaining parts taken from reference TRBV11-2 and TRBJ2-3, reads EAGVAQSPRYKIIEKRQSVAFWCNPISGHATLYWYQQILGQGPKLLIQFQNNGVVDDSQLPKDRFSAERLKGVDSTLKIQPAKLEDSAVYLCASSTGLAGVRNEQYFGPGTRLTVL.

Ten or more counts support this clonotype. The chain joins TRBV10-2 to TRBJ2-1, with 9 bases that match TRBD1. The CDR3 runs to 15 residues. Germline assignment: CDR1 WSHSY and CDR2 SAAADI. Trimming removed 9 bases from V and 1 base from J; junction bases left unmatched: 7. The CDR3 DNA reads TGCGCCAGTTCCCCCGGGACAGGGTCCTACAATGAGCAGTTCTTC. This sequence encodes CASSPGTGSYNEQFF.

This clonotype is medium-sized by share. This rearrangement joins TRBV14 to TRBJ2-7; D gene ambiguous. CDR1 is SGHDN and CDR2 is FVKESK in the germline V gene. Trimming removed 4 bases from V and 3 bases from J, with 7 bases in between. The CDR3 consists of 12 residues. CDR3 DNA sequence: TGTGCCAGCAGCCCGGACGGCTACGAGCAGTACTTC. This codes for CASSPDGYEQYF.

The chain links TRBV7-9 to TRBJ1-4; TRBD1 aligns across 12 bases. CDR1 is SEHNR, CDR2 FQNEAQ, per germline (reference sequence). V lost 5 bases, J lost 3 bases, and 7 bases stayed unmatched. This CDR3 has 17 amino acids. The CDR3 protein is CASSLGTGGFANEKLFF. The CDR3, as DNA: TGTGCCAGCAGCCTAGGGACAGGGGGCTTCGCTAATGAAAAACTGTTTTTT.

This clonotype was detected ten times or more. The CDR3 nucleotides read TGTGCCAGCAGTGGGCCGAATGGCAGTGGGACCTACGAGCAGTACTTC. It codes for CASSGPNGSGTYEQYF. V is TRBV2 and J is TRBJ2-7; D is unresolved. The germline gives CDR1 SNHLY, CDR2 FYNNEI. Trimming pared 4 bases from V and 2 bases from J, leaving 18 bases between. CDR3 length equals 16 residues.

This clonotype was observed a handful of times. Its ends do not fully match the called genes, so a read error is possible. This chain links TRBV10-3 with TRBJ2-2; no clear D gene. The CDR3 contains 11 residues. CDR1 and CDR2 (germline): ENHRY, SYGVKD. The CDR3 nucleotides read TGTGCCATCATGTACACAGGGGAGCTGTTTTTT. The encoded protein is CAIMYTGELFF.

This clonotype was counted many times. V gene TRBV11-2 combines with J gene TRBJ2-1, with 8 bases identical to TRBD2. CDR3 length: 15 residues. V trimming: 5 bases; J trimming: 4 bases; junction bases outside the gene matches: 7. In germline, CDR1 is SGHAT, CDR2 FQNNGV. The CDR3 DNA follows: TGTGCCAGCAGCCCCTCACTAGCGGAGTACAATGAGCAGTTCTTC. Its protein is CASSPSLAEYNEQFF.

By share, this clonotype counts as medium-sized. This rearrangement joins TRBV6-5 to TRBJ2-1; weak D call: TRBD1 (6 bases). V shed 6 bases and J shed 7 bases, with 13 bases lying between them. The CDR3 has 13 amino acids. The germline V gene has CDR1 MNHEY and CDR2 SVGAGI. The CDR3 region is CASRGMRGNEQFF. The CDR3 nucleotides are TGTGCCAGCAGGGGAATGAGGGGGAATGAGCAGTTCTTC.

On this clonotype itself: The CDR3 does not close with the conserved phenylalanine or tryptophan, likely indicating a read error. The chain is built from TRBV6-5 and TRBJ2-7; 9 bases map to TRBD1. CDR1 is MNHEY and CDR2 is SVGAGI in the germline V gene. CDR3 length: 15 amino acids. This CDR3 reads CASSYLQQGANEQYL. CDR3 coding DNA: TGTGCCAGTAGTTACCTTCAACAGGGGGCCAACGAGCAGTACCTC.

In its sample, this clonotype was seen many times. The chain links TRBV7-2 to TRBJ2-6; tentatively, D is TRBD2 (6 bases). This CDR3 is built from 18 residues. CDR1 and CDR2 (germline): SGHTA, FQGNSA. The ends were cut back, 5 bases at V and 3 bases at J, with 20 bases in the middle. In nucleotides, the CDR3 is TGTGCCAGCAGCCGGGAGCAAAGGGAGGTCCTTGGGGCCAACGTCCTGACTTTC. Protein sequence: CASSREQREVLGANVLTF. The full variable domain, with the rest looked up from reference TRBV7-2 and TRBJ2-6, is GAGVSQSPSNKVTEKGKDVELRCDPISGHTALYWYRQSLGQGLEFLIYFQGNSAPDKSGLPSDRFSAERTGGSVSTLTIQRTQQEDSAVYLCASSREQREVLGANVLTFGAGSRLTVL.

Sample share makes this clonotype medium-sized. This chain joins TRBV4-1 and TRBJ1-6, with 8 bases that match TRBD1. The CDR3 loop spans 15 amino acids. Germline values: CDR1 MGHRA, CDR2 YSYEKL. V lost 4 bases, J lost 9 bases, and 8 bases stayed unmatched. The CDR3 DNA reads TGCGCCAGCAGCCCTGTGACAGGGGTGGCTTCACCCCTCCACTTT. It encodes CASSPVTGVASPLHF.

This clonotype is deemed medium-sized. This sequence joins TRBV6-1 and TRBJ2-1; the match to TRBD2 covers 8 bases. This CDR3 comprises 12 residues. CDR1 is MNHNS and CDR2 is SASEGT in the germline V gene. V trimming: 10 bases; J trimming: 10 bases; junction bases outside the gene matches: 9. The CDR3 DNA sequence: TGTGCCACCTGGACTAGCCCCTGGGAGCAGTTCTTC. Protein product: CATWTSPWEQFF.

This clonotype was seen more than once but under ten times. V usage is TRBV4-1 and J usage is TRBJ1-5, with 9 bases identical to TRBD1. The CDR3 length is 14 residues. Germline CDR1 reads MGHRA; CDR2 reads YSYEKL. The V gene end was trimmed by 9 bases and the J gene end by 2 bases; junction bases not matched to a gene: 5. CDR3 amino acids: CASGQGTGNQPQHF. CDR3 nucleotide sequence: TGCGCCAGTGGACAGGGGACAGGCAATCAGCCCCAGCATTTT.

The chain carries TRBV6-6 and TRBJ2-1, with D perhaps TRBD2 (6 bases). V lost 8 bases, J lost 0 bases, and 11 bases lay in between. Germline V gene sequence: CDR1 MNHNY, CDR2 SVGAGI (reference sequence). This CDR3 region has 14 residues. The CDR3 sequence: CASLFGSSYNEQFF. In DNA, the CDR3 is TGTGCCAGCTTGTTCGGGAGCTCCTACAATGAGCAGTTCTTC.

This clonotype ranks as medium-sized. The chain recombines TRBV5-1 with TRBJ2-1; TRBD2 matches at 9 bases. V lost 0 bases and J lost 10; bases outside the gene matches: 8. The germline gives CDR1 SGHRS, CDR2 YFSETQ. This CDR3 has 15 amino acids. The CDR3 DNA follows: TGCGCCAGCAGCTTGGTTAGCGGGAGCTCGGGAGAGCAGTTCTTC. Its protein is CASSLVSGSSGEQFF.

In this sample, this clonotype turned up many times. In DNA, the CDR3 is TGTGCCAGCAGCCCCCGGACAGGACGGAGGGGCTACACCTTC. Amino acids: CASSPRTGRRGYTF. The rearrangement links TRBV7-2 to TRBJ1-2; TRBD1 aligns across 7 bases. Trimming removed 5 bases from V and 8 bases from J; junction bases left unmatched: 11. The V gene's germline CDR1 is SGHTA and CDR2 FQGNSA. The CDR3 spans 14 residues.

The genes are TRBV6-1 and TRBJ2-7, with a weak D call TRBD2 (5 bases). Germline V lookup: CDR1 MNHNS, CDR2 SASEGT. This CDR3 comprises 13 residues. Trimming removed 3 bases from V and 4 bases from J, with 10 bases in between. The CDR3 DNA sequence: TGTGCCAGCAGTGAGGGAGCGTCATACGAGCAGTACTTC. It specifies CASSEGASYEQYF.

J is TRBJ2-7 and V is TRBV9; the match to TRBD1 covers 8 bases. The CDR3 extends over 15 amino acids. V lost 0 bases, J lost 1 base, and 3 bases stayed unmatched. Germline loops: CDR1 SGDLS, CDR2 YYNGEE. The CDR3 loop reads CASSVVGTGSYEQYF. The CDR3 DNA reads TGTGCCAGCAGCGTAGTTGGGACAGGATCCTACGAGCAGTACTTC. Based on the CDR3 plus reference TRBV9 and TRBJ2-7, the full variable domain is DSGVTQTPKHLITATGQRVTLRCSPRSGDLSVYWYQQSLDQGLQFLIQYYNGEERAKGNILERFSAQQFPDLHSELNLSSLELGDSALYFCASSVVGTGSYEQYFGPGTRLTVT.

Turning to this clonotype: A read error is possible here, since a much larger clone lies one base away. The chain couples TRBV20-1 to TRBJ1-5; a weak D match, TRBD1 (5 bases). This CDR3 spans 15 amino acids. The germline CDR1 and CDR2 sequences are DFQATT and SNEGSKA (reference sequence). DNA of the CDR3: TGCAGTGCTAGGGACACAAGAAATAGCAATCAGCCCCAGCGTTTT. This sequence encodes CSARDTRNSNQPQRF.

About this clonotype itself: This may stem from a read error, because a much larger clone lies one nucleotide away. The rearrangement uses TRBV6-6 and TRBJ2-4; 7 bases are a match to TRBD2. Germline V lookup: CDR1 MNHNY, CDR2 SVGAGI (reference sequence). The ends lost 2 bases at V and 12 bases at J; junction bases unmatched: 4. CDR3 length: 12 amino acids. The CDR3 sequence: CASSYSGVPQYF. CDR3 DNA sequence: TGTGCCAGCAGTTACAGCGGGGTACCTCAGTACTTC.

This clonotype was detected ten times or more. This chain joins TRBV18 and TRBJ1-1; D remains unclear. Trimming shortened V by 3 bases and J by 0 bases, and 11 bases separated the two germline ends. Germline V gives CDR1 KGHSH, CDR2 LQKENI. This CDR3 spans 15 amino acids. The DNA for the CDR3 is TGTGCCAGCTCACCCGACCAGGTGCTGAACACTGAAGCTTTCTTT. This codes for CASSPDQVLNTEAFF. The entire variable domain, with the rest obtained from reference TRBV18 and TRBJ1-1, is as follows: NAGVMQNPRHLVRRRGQEARLRCSPMKGHSHVYWYRQLPEEGLKFMVYLQKENIIDESGMPKERFSAEFPKEGPSILRIQQVVRGDSAAYFCASSPDQVLNTEAFFGQGTRLTVV.

This clonotype was found a few times. Given a much more abundant clone one base away, this may be a read error. This chain joins TRBV5-1 and TRBJ1-1, with no clear D. The V and J ends lost 0 bases and 7 bases respectively, with 13 bases between them. The CDR3 is made up of 14 amino acids. From germline, CDR1 is SGHRS and CDR2 YFSETQ. Here the CDR3 reads CASSLGQRMNEAFF. DNA of the CDR3: TGCGCCAGCAGCTTGGGGCAGCGGATGAATGAAGCTTTCTTT.

This clonotype counts as medium-sized (0.01 to 0.1%). V usage is TRBV27 and J usage is TRBJ2-1; D might be TRBD1 or TRBD2, each matching 5 bases. Germline lookup yields CDR1 MNHEY and CDR2 SMNVEV (reference sequence). Trimming took 7 bases from V and 0 from J, leaving 10 bases between them. CDR3 length: 14 residues. The CDR3 region has the DNA TGTGCCAGCAAGGTTGGGGGCTCCTACAATGAGCAGTTCTTC. This codes for CASKVGGSYNEQFF.

The J gene is TRBJ2-1, the V gene TRBV12-3 or TRBV12-4; 11 bases are shared with TRBD1. The V gene end was trimmed by 4 bases and the J gene end by 0 bases; junction bases not matched to a gene: 2. CDR3 size: 16 residues. The CDR3 spells CASSSGTGGSYNEQFF. The CDR3 region has the DNA TGTGCCAGCAGTTCAGGGACAGGGGGCTCCTACAATGAGCAGTTCTTC.